The 29 T cell receptor beta chains reported below all come from one sample, sequenced in a study of blood T cell repertoires in COVID-19. The data were produced by immunoSEQ multiplex PCR, yet TCRdb's version contains in-frame clones alone and is incomplete. The repertoire holds some 80,000 clones, 70% to 90% seen once, with 8% in the top ten. Source material: peripheral blood. Every receptor here comes from a man older than 75 with active or convalescent COVID-19.

This clone was observed a single time. V is TRBV30 and J is TRBJ2-3; weak D call: TRBD2 (6 bases). The CDR3 totals 13 residues. CDR1 is GTSNPN, CDR2 SVGIG, per germline (reference sequence). The V end lost 2 bases, the J end lost 3 bases, and 9 bases lay between the germline ends. DNA of the CDR3: TGTGCCTGGAGTATCAGCGGGACAGATACGCAGTATTTT. It is translated as CAWSISGTDTQYF.

The rearrangement joins TRBV11-2 to TRBJ2-7, with 11 nucleotides matching TRBD2. V lost 8 bases, J lost 4 bases, and 7 bases stayed unmatched. The CDR3 has 14 amino acids. Germline V gene lookup returns CDR1 SGHAT and CDR2 FQNNGV. CDR3: CASGRLAGSYEQYV. DNA for the CDR3: TGTGCCAGCGGACGACTAGCGGGGAGTTACGAGCAGTACGTC.

The rearrangement links TRBV3-1 (or the pseudogene TRBV3-2) to TRBJ2-5, with TRBD2 matching 9 bases. This CDR3 spans 14 amino acids. Germline values: CDR1 LGHDT, CDR2 YNNKEL (reference sequence). J gave up 4 bases and V 4 bases, and 4 bases lay outside the gene matches. This CDR3 is CASSRAGGRETQYF. CDR3 DNA sequence: TGTGCCAGCAGCCGAGCGGGGGGAAGAGAGACCCAGTACTTC.

V is TRBV30 and J is TRBJ1-6, with D perhaps matching TRBD1 (6 bases). V was shortened by 2 bases and J by 4 bases, with 9 bases between the two germline ends. This CDR3 comprises 14 residues. Germline V gene lookup returns CDR1 GTSNPN and CDR2 SVGIG (reference sequence). The DNA of the CDR3 is TGTGCCTGGAGTCCTGGACAGTATAATTCACCCCTCCACTTT. It codes for CAWSPGQYNSPLHF.

The chain recombines TRBV11-3 with TRBJ1-2, with D tentatively TRBD1 (5 bases). Germline CDR1 reads SGHNT; CDR2 reads YENEEA. Trimming left V 2 bases short and J 0 bases short, with 7 bases between. The CDR3 consists of 14 residues. The CDR3 protein is CASSLTGSNYGYTF. The CDR3 bases are TGTGCCAGCAGCTTAACAGGCTCTAACTATGGCTACACCTTC. Combining the CDR3 with reference TRBV11-3 and TRBJ1-2 gives the whole variable domain EAGVVQSPRYKIIEKKQPVAFWCNPISGHNTLYWYLQNLGQGPELLIRYENEEAVDDSQLPKDRFSAERLKGVDSTLKIQPAELGDSAVYLCASSLTGSNYGYTFGSGTRLTVV.

V gene TRBV6-2 or TRBV6-3 combines with J gene TRBJ2-1, with 8 bases lining up with TRBD1. The CDR3 length is 15 residues. Germline V gives CDR1 MNHEY, CDR2 SVGEGT. V dropped 5 bases and J dropped 6; count of bases not matched to a gene: 9. As DNA, the CDR3 is TGTGCCAGCAGTGGCAACAGGGGGATATTCAATGAGCAGTTCTTC. Translation: CASSGNRGIFNEQFF.

The gene calls are TRBV6-1 and TRBJ2-7; a possible D gene is TRBD2 (5 bases). Looked up from germline, CDR1 is MNHNS and CDR2 is SASEGT. CDR3 length: 14 residues. The V gene lost 2 bases and the J gene lost 2 bases, with 10 bases spanning the gap. The CDR3 spells CASSEKRSAYEQYV. The CDR3 bases are TGTGCCAGCAGTGAAAAGCGGAGCGCCTACGAGCAGTACGTC.

This clone has only one observation. The rearrangement links TRBV7-8 to TRBJ1-1; D is uncertain. The germline CDR1 and CDR2 sequences are SGHVS and FQNEAQ. This CDR3 contains 13 residues. Trimming removed 2 bases at V and 5 bases at J, with 9 bases between. CDR3 sequence: CASSLISGTEAFF. The CDR3 nucleotides are TGTGCCAGCAGCTTAATCTCGGGGACTGAAGCTTTCTTT.

This chain uses TRBV3-1 (or the pseudogene TRBV3-2) with TRBJ1-6; D is possibly TRBD1 (6 bases). Germline CDR1 and CDR2: LGHDT and YNNKEL (reference sequence). The CDR3 runs to 16 residues. V dropped 1 base and J dropped 8 bases, with 15 bases sitting between them. For the CDR3, the DNA is TGTGCCAGCAGCCAAGCCGGGCAGGGGCTTGATTCACCCCTCCACTTT. Protein: CASSQAGQGLDSPLHF.

The chain uses TRBV6-5 and TRBJ1-3; maybe TRBD1 (5 bases). The V and J ends lost 2 bases and 12 bases respectively, with 14 bases between them. Looked up from germline, CDR1 is MNHEY and CDR2 is SVGAGI. This CDR3 contains 13 residues. The CDR3: CASSYAQGTIIYF. CDR3 DNA sequence: TGTGCCAGCAGTTACGCCCAGGGCACGATCATATATTTT.

The chain employs TRBV7-8 and TRBJ1-4, with 7 positions matching TRBD1. The V segment lost 5 bases and the J segment 7 bases; nucleotides outside the gene matches: 7. The V gene's germline CDR1 is SGHVS and CDR2 FQNEAQ. The CDR3 loop spans 14 amino acids. In DNA, the CDR3 is TGTGCCAGCAGCGAGACAGGGTGGGGTGAAAAACTGTTTTTT. This translates into CASSETGWGEKLFF.

V gene TRBV18 combines with J gene TRBJ1-4, with D unclear. This CDR3 has 16 residues. CDR1 is KGHSH and CDR2 is LQKENI in the germline V gene. Trimming removed 5 bases at V and 6 bases at J, with 19 bases between. The CDR3 DNA reads TGTGCCAGCTCAACTGGGAGGGTTAACGAGTATGAAAAACTGTTTTTT. The encoded protein is CASSTGRVNEYEKLFF. The full variable domain, rest sourced from reference TRBV18 and TRBJ1-4, is NAGVMQNPRHLVRRRGQEARLRCSPMKGHSHVYWYRQLPEEGLKFMVYLQKENIIDESGMPKERFSAEFPKEGPSILRIQQVVRGDSAAYFCASSTGRVNEYEKLFFGSGTQLSVL.

This clone was recorded only once. The chain recombines TRBV2 with TRBJ2-5; TRBD1 is a possible D gene (6 bases). V was pared by 11 bases and J by 3 bases, with 10 bases between. Germline lookup yields CDR1 SNHLY and CDR2 FYNNEI. This CDR3 has 11 amino acids. In nucleotides, the CDR3 is TGTGCCGGGGGCATGGAAGAGACCCAGTACTTC. Translation gives CAGGMEETQYF.

The chain combines TRBV6-2 or TRBV6-3 with TRBJ2-7; a weak D match, TRBD1 (5 bases). Germline CDR1 MNHEY, CDR2 SVGEGT. Trimming removed 5 bases at V and 6 bases at J, with 14 bases between. CDR3 length equals 13 residues. The CDR3 loop is CASSPNTDSEQYV. CDR3 in DNA: TGTGCCAGCAGTCCCAACACCGACAGCGAGCAGTACGTC.

The chain carries TRBV7-2 and TRBJ2-2, with TRBD1 matching over 9 bases. Germline trimming cut 6 bases from V and 6 bases from J; bases unmatched to any gene: 8. The germline gives CDR1 SGHTA, CDR2 FQGNSA. The CDR3 loop spans 15 amino acids. The CDR3 DNA is TGTGCCAGCAGGTCCGGGACAGGGACTCCCGGGGAGCTGTTTTTT. Its translation is CASRSGTGTPGELFF.

The genes are TRBV21-1 and TRBJ2-5; the DNA was not compared with TRBD1, the D call given in the table. TRBV21-1 is described as a pseudogene. The CDR3 consists of 13 residues. The CDR3 spells CASKCPSGETQYF. In DNA form, the CDR3 reads TGTGCCAGCAAATGTCCGTCAGGGGAGACCCAGTACTTC.

The V call is TRBV30, the J call TRBJ2-1; D is unclear. CDR1 and CDR2 from the germline V gene are GTSNPN and SVGIG (reference sequence). This CDR3 has 13 residues. The V end lost 1 base, the J end lost 3 bases, and 7 bases lay between the germline ends. This CDR3 reads CAWSDQFYNEQFF. The CDR3 DNA follows: TGTGCCTGGAGTGACCAGTTCTACAATGAGCAGTTCTTC.

In this sample, this clone turned up a few times. The rearrangement links TRBV29-1 to TRBJ2-1, with 9 bases aligning to TRBD2. The V gene's germline CDR1 is SQVTM and CDR2 ANQGSEA. Trimming at V came to 3 bases and at J to 6 bases, leaving 6 bases not matched to a gene. This CDR3 has 14 residues. CDR3 sequence: CSVDRLAGINEQFF. In DNA form, the CDR3 reads TGCAGCGTTGATCGGCTAGCGGGGATCAATGAGCAGTTCTTC.

This clone appeared once. The chain couples TRBV5-6 to TRBJ2-5, with 9 bases matching TRBD1. V lost 3 bases and J lost 0; bases outside the gene matches: 6. CDR3 length: 16 residues. From germline, CDR1 is SGHDT and CDR2 YYEEEE. The CDR3 DNA is TGTGCCAGCAGCTATACAGGGGGCTCGTACCAAGAGACCCAGTACTTC. Encoded protein: CASSYTGGSYQETQYF.

The chain links TRBV3-1 (or the pseudogene TRBV3-2) to TRBJ2-1, with unresolved D. The germline V and J ends were trimmed by 6 bases and 5 bases, with 8 bases remaining between them. The CDR3 has 12 amino acids. Germline loops: CDR1 LGHDT, CDR2 YNNKEL (reference sequence). CDR3 coding DNA: TGTGCCAGCAGGTCTCAGAACAATGAGCAGTTCTTC. This sequence encodes CASRSQNNEQFF.

The chain carries TRBV5-6 and TRBJ2-1; D might be TRBD1 (5 bases). Germline V lookup: CDR1 SGHDT, CDR2 YYEEEE. The CDR3 is 13 residues long. The V end was cut by 1 base, the J end by 10 bases, with 12 bases between. CDR3: CASSLSWGGEQFF. DNA for the CDR3: TGTGCCAGCAGCTTGAGCTGGGGCGGCGAGCAGTTCTTC.

This clone was observed a few times. This chain joins TRBV14 and TRBJ1-2, with TRBD1 as a possible D gene (5 bases). The germline gives CDR1 SGHDN, CDR2 FVKESK. The length of the CDR3 is 13 residues. V lost 4 bases and J 1 base, leaving 7 bases between the germline ends. The CDR3 sequence is CASSRGGNYGYTF. CDR3 DNA sequence: TGTGCCAGCAGCCGGGGGGGTAACTATGGCTACACCTTC.

This clone appeared many times. The chain recombines TRBV7-9 with TRBJ2-1; TRBD1 might be the D (5 bases). This CDR3 has 17 residues. Germline CDR1 reads SEHNR; CDR2 reads FQNEAQ (reference sequence). Trimming removed 5 bases from V and 4 bases from J, with 21 bases in between. The DNA of the CDR3 is TGTGCCAGCAGCCCCTCTGACAGAGATTTACCTTACAATGAGCAGTTCTTC. It yields the protein CASSPSDRDLPYNEQFF.

The chain carries TRBV5-4 and TRBJ1-3, with a tentative D call TRBD1 (6 bases). The CDR3 is 14 amino acids. Trimming shortened V by 4 bases and J by 4 bases, and 12 bases separated the two germline ends. CDR1 and CDR2 from the germline V gene are SGHNT and YYREEE (reference sequence). The CDR3, as DNA: TGTGCCAGCAGCCGAGGGACACCCGGAAACACCATATATTTT. Protein product: CASSRGTPGNTIYF.

The rearrangement links TRBV20-1 to TRBJ2-1, with 10 bases matching TRBD2. This CDR3 contains 14 residues. Germline V gene data show CDR1 as DFQATT and CDR2 as SNEGSKA (reference sequence). Losses at the gene ends were 3 bases for V and 7 bases for J; bases not matched to a gene: 6. This chain's CDR3 is CSASKAGGPNEQFF. The CDR3 bases are TGCAGTGCTAGTAAAGCGGGAGGGCCGAATGAGCAGTTCTTC.

This rearrangement joins TRBV3-1 (or the pseudogene TRBV3-2) to TRBJ1-2, with D possibly TRBD1 on 6 matching bases. Germline values: CDR1 LGHDT, CDR2 YNNKEL (reference sequence). The germline V and J ends were trimmed by 1 base and 4 bases, with 10 bases remaining between them. The length of the CDR3 is 14 residues. CDR3 nucleotide sequence: TGTGCCAGCAGCCAAGTGAGGGGGAGCTATGGCTACACCTTC. This encodes CASSQVRGSYGYTF.

The chain is built from TRBV4-1 and TRBJ2-1; D perhaps matches TRBD2 (6 bases). The germline V gene has CDR1 MGHRA and CDR2 YSYEKL. CDR3 length: 17 amino acids. The V end lost 3 bases, the J end lost 5 bases, and 20 bases lay between the germline ends. CDR3 amino acids: CASSQGPVAEPNNEQFF. CDR3 DNA sequence: TGCGCCAGCAGCCAGGGGCCGGTAGCGGAGCCAAACAATGAGCAGTTCTTC.

This clone has just one count. The rearrangement joins TRBV12-3 or TRBV12-4 to TRBJ2-7; 7 nucleotides align to TRBD2. This CDR3 is 13 amino acids long. V was clipped by 5 bases and J by 3 bases; unmatched bases: 4. The CDR3 loop is CASSTGLIYEQYV. Written as DNA, the CDR3 is TGTGCCAGCAGTACGGGACTAATCTACGAGCAGTACGTC.

The chain has TRBV2 and TRBJ2-5; 10 bases line up with TRBD2. There are 15 residues in the CDR3. The junction had 10 bases not matched to a gene; V was cut back by 5 bases and J by 7 bases. Germline values: CDR1 SNHLY, CDR2 FYNNEI. The CDR3: CASSSERGGRATQYF. DNA of the CDR3: TGTGCCAGCAGTTCCGAGCGGGGGGGCCGCGCGACCCAGTACTTC.